The 14 T cell receptor beta chains reported below all come from one sample, sequenced in a study of blood T cell repertoires in COVID-19. Profiling relied on immunoSEQ multiplex PCR, and the TCRdb table lists in-frame clones only, not all of them. Among 200,000 to 250,000 clones listed, roughly 90% were seen once. Sequenced input: peripheral blood. These receptors all stem from a man in his sixties who had recovered from COVID-19.

This chain joins TRBV7-2 and TRBJ2-5; 12 bases match TRBD2. This CDR3 contains 16 residues. Germline trimming cut 5 bases from V and 1 base from J; bases unmatched to any gene: 5. Germline loops: CDR1 SGHTA, CDR2 FQGNSA. CDR3: CASSLGLAGSQETQYF. The CDR3 region has the DNA TGTGCCAGCAGCCTTGGACTAGCGGGATCCCAAGAGACCCAGTACTTC.

The chain links TRBV27 to TRBJ2-7; tentative D call: TRBD1 (5 bases). The CDR3 length is 15 residues. Trimming removed 4 bases from V and 3 bases from J, with 16 bases in between. From germline, CDR1 is MNHEY and CDR2 SMNVEV (reference sequence). CDR3 loop: CASSYQGVPHYEQYF. In nucleotides, the CDR3 is TGTGCCAGCAGTTACCAAGGGGTGCCTCACTACGAGCAGTACTTC.

This chain links TRBV11-1 with TRBJ2-5, with D perhaps matching TRBD1 (6 bases). The CDR3 is 13 residues long. Germline lookup yields CDR1 SGHAT and CDR2 FQDESV (reference sequence). Trimming took off 1 base at V and 9 bases at J, with 12 bases between the two ends. The CDR3 nucleotides are TGTGCCAGCAGCTTAGAGCTGGGGGCTGCCCAGTACTTC. Its translation is CASSLELGAAQYF.

The rearrangement joins TRBV24-1 to TRBJ2-1; 8 positions match TRBD1. The V segment lost 2 bases and the J segment 0 bases; nucleotides outside the gene matches: 14. CDR1 and CDR2 from the germline V gene are KGHDR and SFDVKD. The CDR3 has 20 residues. The CDR3 DNA sequence: TGTGCCACCAGTGATTCGACAGGGGAGTCCTCATTCAGCTCCTACAATGAGCAGTTCTTC. Protein sequence: CATSDSTGESSFSSYNEQFF.

The chain couples TRBV5-6 to TRBJ2-4; 7 nucleotides line up with TRBD2. This CDR3 comprises 14 residues. In germline, CDR1 is SGHDT, CDR2 YYEEEE. The V gene end was trimmed by 0 bases and the J gene end by 8 bases; junction bases not matched to a gene: 5. Written as DNA, the CDR3 is TGTGCCAGCAGCTTGGCCTCTGGGGGGGACATTCAGTACTTC. Protein sequence: CASSLASGGDIQYF.

V is TRBV2 and J is TRBJ2-3; 7 bases fit TRBD2. The CDR3 runs 15 residues. V lost 6 bases to trimming and J lost 5 bases; unmatched junction nucleotides: 11. Germline CDR1 and CDR2: SNHLY and FYNNEI. The CDR3: CASRAGTTSGDTQYF. In DNA form, the CDR3 reads TGTGCCAGCAGGGCCGGGACTACCTCGGGAGATACGCAGTATTTT.

V usage is TRBV20-1 and J usage is TRBJ2-1, with D tentatively TRBD2 (6 bases). CDR1 and CDR2 (germline): DFQATT, SNEGSKA (reference sequence). The CDR3 runs 11 residues. The CDR3 loop is CSAGSYNEQFF. In nucleotides, the CDR3 is TGCAGCGCGGGGAGCTACAATGAGCAGTTCTTC.

This CDR3 reads CASSPGLADFLYEQYF. The CDR3 nucleotides are TGTGCCAGTAGTCCGGGACTAGCGGATTTTCTTTACGAGCAGTACTTC. The chain is built from TRBV19 and TRBJ2-7; 11 bases fit TRBD2. Unmatched junction bases numbered 10, after V lost 5 bases and J lost 4 bases. The CDR3 spans 16 residues. Germline assignment: CDR1 LNHDA and CDR2 SQIVND (reference sequence).

The chain links TRBV7-2 to TRBJ1-5; unclear D gene. Germline V gene data show CDR1 as SGHTA and CDR2 as FQGNSA. The CDR3 length is 18 residues. V was trimmed by 1 base and J by 1 base, leaving 17 bases between them. The CDR3 DNA follows: TGTGCCAGCAGCTTAGTCGGGGTAGGGCGTTCGAGCAATCAGCCCCAGCATTTT. Translating it yields CASSLVGVGRSSNQPQHF.

V usage is TRBV10-3 and J usage is TRBJ2-1; TRBD1 agrees at 8 bases. The CDR3 has 15 residues. After removal of 6 bases from V and 2 bases from J, the junction contained 6 bases not matched to a gene. Germline-derived CDR1 and CDR2 are ENHRY and SYGVKD. The CDR3 loop is CAISLTGDTYNEQFF. For the CDR3, the DNA is TGTGCCATCAGCTTGACAGGGGACACCTACAATGAGCAGTTCTTC.

The chain has TRBV19 and TRBJ1-1; 10 nucleotides agree with TRBD1. The length of the CDR3 is 16 residues. Unmatched junction bases numbered 7, after V lost 4 bases and J lost 2 bases. CDR1 is LNHDA, CDR2 SQIVND, per germline (reference sequence). CDR3 in amino acids: CASSKTGGVGNTEAFF. CDR3 nucleotides: TGTGCCAGTAGTAAGACAGGGGGCGTCGGAAACACTGAAGCTTTCTTT.

The chain uses TRBV7-2 and TRBJ2-1; TRBD2 matches at 14 bases. The germline CDR1 and CDR2 sequences are SGHTA and FQGNSA. With V trimmed by 1 base and J by 7 bases, 6 bases remained unmatched. The CDR3 spans 17 residues. The CDR3 reads CASSLVGTSGGLNEQFF. The CDR3 DNA reads as TGTGCCAGCAGCTTAGTGGGGACTAGCGGGGGATTGAATGAGCAGTTCTTC. Filled out from reference TRBV7-2 and TRBJ2-1, the complete variable domain reads GAGVSQSPSNKVTEKGKDVELRCDPISGHTALYWYRQSLGQGLEFLIYFQGNSAPDKSGLPSDRFSAERTGGSVSTLTIQRTQQEDSAVYLCASSLVGTSGGLNEQFFGPGTRLTVL.

The chain is built from TRBV3-1 (or the pseudogene TRBV3-2) and TRBJ2-7; no reliable D call. This CDR3 is 15 amino acids long. V lost 4 bases to trimming and J lost 4 bases, with 17 bases between them. The germline gives CDR1 LGHDT, CDR2 YNNKEL (reference sequence). CDR3 sequence reads: CASSLPSAAAYEQYF. CDR3 sequence (DNA): TGTGCCAGCAGCCTCCCTAGTGCGGCCGCATACGAGCAGTACTTC.

The J gene is TRBJ1-2, the V gene TRBV4-3; possible D gene TRBD1, 5 bases. With 1 base removed from V and 5 bases from J, the gap between germline ends came to 14 bases. This CDR3 has 15 amino acids. Germline-derived CDR1 and CDR2 are LGHNA and YSLEER. CDR3 residues: CASSQATGVRYGYTF. In DNA, the CDR3 is TGCGCCAGCAGCCAAGCAACGGGGGTGAGGTATGGCTACACCTTC.